Detailed here is one T cell receptor beta chain. The data were taken from a study of cytomegalovirus exposure and HLA in healthy donors. A multiplex PCR was run with 60 Vbeta primers and 13 Jbeta primers. The method was immunoSEQ multiplex PCR; TCRdb's version includes in-frame clones alone and lacks a portion of them. The sample consists of about 190,000 clones, approximately 78% of them appearing once. The trim removed 4 bases at V and 0 bases at J, leaving 9 bases unmatched. The CDR3 is made up of 16 amino acids. Germline assignment: CDR1 LNHDA and CDR2 SQIVND (reference sequence). Sequenced material: PBMCs. The TCR sequence derives from a male donor in good health and CMV-seronegative. The J gene is TRBJ2-7, the V gene TRBV19; 7 nucleotides agree with TRBD2. CDR3 sequence: CASSTDTSANSYEQYF. DNA for the CDR3: TGTGCCAGTAGTACCGATACTAGCGCAAACTCCTACGAGCAGTACTTC.